The 30 T cell receptor beta chains reported below all come from one sample, sequenced in a study of CD8 T cells in Susac syndrome. Reverse transcription used about 0.45 to 1 ug RNA and random hexamers. TCRdb reprocessed the immunoSEQ multiplex PCR reads with MiXCR, giving one entry per CDR3 protein. The repertoire includes some 190,000 distinct CDR3 sequences, about 94% of them detected once, and 0.15% to 0.2% sits in the top ten. Sequencing input: CD4+ T cells from PBMCs. These receptors all stem from a human donor with Susac syndrome.

The chain carries TRBV6-1 and TRBJ1-1; D is unresolved. Germline CDR1 and CDR2: MNHNS and SASEGT. The length of the CDR3 is 13 residues. The germline V and J ends were trimmed by 4 bases and 0 bases, with 6 bases remaining between them. CDR3 sequence reads: CASSASMNTEAFF. The CDR3 DNA follows: TGTGCCAGCAGTGCGAGTATGAACACTGAAGCTTTCTTT.

The chain couples TRBV6-5 to TRBJ1-2; TRBD1 aligns across 7 bases. Germline CDR1 MNHEY, CDR2 SVGAGI. J lost 8 bases, V lost 6 bases, and 6 bases had no gene match. The CDR3 runs to 12 residues. CDR3 nucleotide sequence: TGTGCCAGCAGGGAGGGGGCGCACGGCTACACCTTC. This sequence encodes CASREGAHGYTF.

V and J are TRBV20-1 and TRBJ2-1, with 7 bases lining up with TRBD1. The CDR3 extends over 16 amino acids. Germline V lookup: CDR1 DFQATT, CDR2 SNEGSKA (reference sequence). J was trimmed by 5 bases and V by 5 bases; bases with no gene match: 15. Here the CDR3 reads CSALPSRDRVNNEQFF. The CDR3 DNA follows: TGCAGTGCTCTCCCCTCCCGGGACAGAGTAAACAATGAGCAGTTCTTC.

The V gene is TRBV4-1, the J gene TRBJ1-2; 7 bases agree with TRBD1. Trimming cost V 4 bases and J 8 bases; bases outside gene matches: 7. Germline V gene data show CDR1 as MGHRA and CDR2 as YSYEKL. The length of the CDR3 is 13 residues. The CDR3 DNA sequence: TGCGCCAGCAGCCGAACAGGGGAGCGGGGCTACACCTTC. It encodes CASSRTGERGYTF.

The rearrangement links TRBV30 to TRBJ1-1; unclear D gene. The CDR3 is 13 amino acids. Trimming took off 2 bases at V and 0 bases at J, with 7 bases between the two ends. Germline-derived CDR1 and CDR2 are GTSNPN and SVGIG (reference sequence). CDR3 amino acids: CAWSREMNTEAFF. CDR3 in DNA: TGTGCCTGGAGTAGAGAAATGAACACTGAAGCTTTCTTT.

V and J are TRBV30 and TRBJ1-5; D gene unclear. Germline CDR1 GTSNPN, CDR2 SVGIG (reference sequence). V was cut by 4 bases and J by 4 bases, with 14 bases left in between. The CDR3 has 14 residues. In DNA, the CDR3 is TGTGCCTGGAACTCACTAGGAGAAAATCAGCCCCAGCATTTT. Amino acid sequence: CAWNSLGENQPQHF.

V usage is TRBV28 and J usage is TRBJ2-3; D is tentatively TRBD1 or TRBD2 (6 bases each). Germline assignment: CDR1 MDHEN and CDR2 SYDVKM. V lost 8 bases and J 4 bases, leaving 13 bases between the germline ends. The CDR3 covers 13 residues. Written as DNA, the CDR3 is TGTGCCAGCGGAGGGGGTAACGCAGATACGCAGTATTTT. Its protein is CASGGGNADTQYF.

The CDR3 loop is CASSLASLNEQFF. The DNA of the CDR3 is TGTGCCAGCAGCTTAGCCAGCCTGAATGAGCAGTTCTTC. This chain connects TRBV7-2 to TRBJ2-1; D unresolved. This CDR3 spans 13 amino acids. The germline V gene encodes CDR1 SGHTA and CDR2 FQGNSA. The ends were cut back, 0 bases at V and 7 bases at J, with 7 bases in the middle.

CDR3 bases: TGTGCCAGCAGCCATCAGGACGGGAACTATGGCTACACCTTC. Protein sequence: CASSHQDGNYGYTF. The J gene is TRBJ1-2, the V gene TRBV3-1; D is unresolved. Germline values: CDR1 LGHDT, CDR2 YNNKEL (reference sequence). The CDR3 sequence is 14 residues long. V lost 3 bases and J lost 2, with 10 bases in between.

The V call is TRBV27, the J call TRBJ2-2; D uncertain. The germline CDR1 and CDR2 sequences are MNHEY and SMNVEV (reference sequence). CDR3 length: 13 amino acids. The V end lost 8 bases, the J end lost 5 bases, and 12 bases lay between the germline ends. CDR3 sequence: CASGIYSTGELFF. The CDR3 coding sequence is TGTGCCAGCGGGATCTACTCGACCGGGGAGCTGTTTTTT.

The chain combines TRBV6-2 or TRBV6-3 with TRBJ1-2; D is undetermined. The CDR3 has 12 residues. Germline CDR1 MNHEY, CDR2 SVGEGT. Between the trimmed V and J ends, which lost 11 bases and 7 bases, there was a span of 17 bases. The CDR3 DNA is TGTGCCTGCGTTATGCAAGCGGCTGGCTACACCTTC. Protein sequence: CACVMQAAGYTF.

The J gene is TRBJ2-1, the V gene TRBV20-1, with D tentatively TRBD2 (7 bases). Germline loops: CDR1 DFQATT, CDR2 SNEGSKA (reference sequence). The germline V and J ends were trimmed by 4 bases and 6 bases, with 16 bases remaining between them. The CDR3 has 14 amino acids. CDR3 region: CSAKDRSGGNEQFF. The DNA for the CDR3 is TGCAGTGCTAAAGACAGGTCGGGGGGCAATGAGCAGTTCTTC.

The chain carries TRBV4-1 and TRBJ2-7; D not resolved. The V end was cut by 0 bases, the J end by 1 base, with 10 bases between. There are 15 residues in the CDR3. Germline V gene sequence: CDR1 MGHRA, CDR2 YSYEKL. The CDR3: CASSQEYSVSYEQYF. CDR3 nucleotide sequence: TGCGCCAGCAGCCAAGAATACTCGGTGTCCTACGAGCAGTACTTC.

The genes are TRBV9 and TRBJ1-1; D remains ambiguous. Trimming cost V 3 bases and J 1 base, with 10 bases left between them. From germline, CDR1 is SGDLS and CDR2 YYNGEE. This CDR3 has 14 residues. CDR3 in DNA: TGTGCCAGCAGCGCCGGACGTTCGAACACTGAAGCTTTCTTT. Protein product: CASSAGRSNTEAFF.

This clonotype has just one count. The chain carries TRBV6-5 and TRBJ1-4; D gene unclear. Deletions cut 2 bases from V and 8 bases from J, with 15 bases between. In germline, CDR1 is MNHEY, CDR2 SVGAGI. The CDR3 consists of 15 residues. Written as DNA, the CDR3 is TGTGCCAGCAGTTACGGTCGTTCTTTAGGCGAAAAACTGTTTTTT. Amino acids: CASSYGRSLGEKLFF.

The rearrangement links TRBV28 to TRBJ2-5; possibly TRBD2 for D (6 bases). Germline CDR1 and CDR2: MDHEN and SYDVKM. This CDR3 contains 16 residues. V was pared by 1 base and J by 3 bases, with 15 bases between. The CDR3 spells CASSLYGMAGKETQYF. DNA of the CDR3: TGTGCCAGCAGTTTATATGGAATGGCGGGGAAAGAGACCCAGTACTTC.

This clonotype was picked up one time. The CDR3 here is CASSSPDRVYEQYF. CDR3 bases: TGTGCCAGCAGTTCTCCGGACCGAGTCTACGAGCAGTACTTC. The rearrangement links TRBV6-5 to TRBJ2-7, with unresolved D. Germline V CDR1 and CDR2: MNHEY, SVGAGI. The CDR3 extends over 14 amino acids. The V and J ends lost 4 bases and 3 bases respectively, with 13 bases between them.

On this clonotype itself: Its ends do not fully match the called genes, so a read error is possible. The chain carries TRBV7-7 and TRBJ2-1; TRBD2 matches at 9 bases. This CDR3 has 15 residues. Germline assignment: CDR1 SSHAT and CDR2 FNYEAQ (reference sequence). For the CDR3, the DNA is TGTGCTAGCAGCTTAAGCGGGGGGACCTACAATGAGCAGTTCTTC. Protein product: CASSLSGGTYNEQFF. Supplemented by reference TRBV7-7 and TRBJ2-1, the full variable domain reads GAGVSQSPRYKVTKRGQDVTLRCDPISSHATLYWYQQALGQGPEFLTYFNYEAQPDKSGLPSDRFSAERPEGSISTLTIQRTEQRDSAMYRCASSLSGGTYNEQFFGPGTRLTVL.

This chain joins TRBV20-1 and TRBJ1-4, with D unresolved. The CDR3 spans 14 residues. Germline V gene sequence: CDR1 DFQATT, CDR2 SNEGSKA (reference sequence). V lost 6 bases and J lost 7, with 18 bases in between. The CDR3 loop is CSASPEPAVEKLFF. The CDR3 nucleotides read TGCAGTGCCAGCCCGGAGCCGGCGGTTGAAAAACTGTTTTTT.

The chain carries TRBV24-1 and TRBJ2-6, with TRBD1 matching 8 bases. This CDR3 has 19 residues. With V trimmed by 3 bases and J by 0 bases, 9 bases remained unmatched. CDR1 and CDR2 from the germline V gene are KGHDR and SFDVKD. The CDR3 region is CATSDVTGVRTSGANVLTF. The CDR3 DNA sequence: TGTGCCACCAGTGATGTGACAGGGGTCCGTACCTCTGGGGCCAACGTCCTGACTTTC.

This clonotype was picked up one time. The J gene is TRBJ2-5, the V gene TRBV5-4, with TRBD1 identical over 7 bases. The trim removed 5 bases at V and 5 bases at J, leaving 15 bases unmatched. Germline CDR1 is SGHNT and CDR2 is YYREEE (reference sequence). The CDR3 length is 16 residues. The CDR3 is CASSSPPLQGIETQYF. For the CDR3, the DNA is TGTGCCAGCAGTTCCCCCCCATTACAGGGGATTGAGACCCAGTACTTC.

This clonotype has only one observation. The J gene is TRBJ2-7, the V gene TRBV20-1; D not certain. Trimming cost V 3 bases and J 1 base, with 10 bases left between them. Germline CDR1 reads DFQATT; CDR2 reads SNEGSKA (reference sequence). CDR3 length equals 13 residues. The CDR3 sequence: CSASRPPSYEQYF. The CDR3 DNA sequence: TGCAGTGCTAGTCGGCCACCTTCCTACGAGCAGTACTTC.

J is TRBJ1-1 and V is TRBV20-1; D is undetermined. From germline, CDR1 is DFQATT and CDR2 SNEGSKA (reference sequence). This CDR3 contains 14 residues. Trimming pared 5 bases from V and 0 bases from J, leaving 13 bases between. CDR3 nucleotides: TGCAGTGCTGGGCGGGCAGAAATGAACACTGAAGCTTTCTTT. Its translation is CSAGRAEMNTEAFF.

The rearrangement uses TRBV20-1 and TRBJ2-7; 10 nucleotides line up with TRBD2. Germline lookup yields CDR1 DFQATT and CDR2 SNEGSKA (reference sequence). The V segment lost 0 bases and the J segment 3 bases; nucleotides outside the gene matches: 11. There are 17 residues in the CDR3. The CDR3 DNA reads TGCAGTGCTAGAGACAAAAAACTAGCGGGGCAATACTACGAGCAGTACTTC. This gives the protein CSARDKKLAGQYYEQYF.

This chain connects TRBV5-4 to TRBJ1-1, with unresolved D. V dropped 4 bases and J dropped 0 bases, with 16 bases sitting between them. CDR1 and CDR2 from the germline V gene are SGHNT and YYREEE (reference sequence). The CDR3 spans 16 residues. The CDR3 region is CASSPNPGKVNTEAFF. The CDR3 DNA sequence: TGTGCCAGCAGCCCCAATCCGGGTAAAGTGAACACTGAAGCTTTCTTT.

This chain joins TRBV10-3 and TRBJ1-4, with TRBD1 matching 7 bases. This CDR3 is built from 16 residues. The germline V gene encodes CDR1 ENHRY and CDR2 SYGVKD. The V segment lost 0 bases and the J segment 4 bases; nucleotides outside the gene matches: 5. CDR3 residues: CAISESAGTDNEKLFF. CDR3 in DNA: TGTGCCATCAGTGAGTCGGCCGGGACAGATAATGAAAAACTGTTTTTT.

V and J are TRBV9 and TRBJ1-1, with 8 nucleotides matching TRBD1. CDR3 length equals 17 residues. Trimming cost V 3 bases and J 0 bases; bases outside gene matches: 10. Germline CDR1 and CDR2: SGDLS and YYNGEE. In nucleotides, the CDR3 is TGTGCCAGCAGCGGGGGGACAGGAGAAAGGCTGAACACTGAAGCTTTCTTT. Its protein product is CASSGGTGERLNTEAFF.

This clonotype has just one count. The rearrangement links TRBV9 to TRBJ1-1; possibly TRBD1 for D (6 bases). Germline lookup yields CDR1 SGDLS and CDR2 YYNGEE. The CDR3 is 15 amino acids. Between the trimmed V and J ends, which lost 0 bases and 4 bases, there was a span of 13 bases. The CDR3 region is CASSVVGEGGTEAFF. As DNA, the CDR3 is TGTGCCAGCAGCGTAGTCGGGGAAGGGGGCACTGAAGCTTTCTTT.

The gene calls are TRBV12-3 or TRBV12-4 and TRBJ1-1, with D perhaps TRBD1 (6 bases). This CDR3 comprises 14 residues. Trimming took 3 bases from V and 6 from J, leaving 14 bases between them. CDR3: CASSLQGTMPEAFF. DNA of the CDR3: TGTGCCAGCAGTTTGCAGGGGACGATGCCTGAAGCTTTCTTT.

The chain links TRBV29-1 to TRBJ1-1; possibly TRBD1 for D (5 bases). Germline CDR1 and CDR2: SQVTM and ANQGSEA. CDR3 size: 12 residues. V gave up 4 bases and J gave up 5 bases, with 11 bases separating them. CDR3 sequence reads: CSVALGGTEAFF. The CDR3 DNA sequence: TGCAGCGTTGCCCTCGGGGGGACTGAAGCTTTCTTT.